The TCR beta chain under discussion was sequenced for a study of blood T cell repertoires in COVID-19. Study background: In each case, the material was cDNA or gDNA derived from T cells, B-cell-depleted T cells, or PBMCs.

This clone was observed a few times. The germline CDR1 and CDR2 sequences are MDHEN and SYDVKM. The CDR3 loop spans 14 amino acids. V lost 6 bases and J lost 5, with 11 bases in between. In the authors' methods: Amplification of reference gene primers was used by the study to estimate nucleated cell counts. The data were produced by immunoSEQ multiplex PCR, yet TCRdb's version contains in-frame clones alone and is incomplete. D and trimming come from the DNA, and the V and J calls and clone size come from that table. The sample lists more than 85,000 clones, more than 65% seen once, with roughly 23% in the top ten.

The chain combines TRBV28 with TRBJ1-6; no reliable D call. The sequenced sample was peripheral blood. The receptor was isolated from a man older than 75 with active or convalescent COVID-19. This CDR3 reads CASSPSRNNSPLHF. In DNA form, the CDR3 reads TGTGCCAGCAGCCCCTCCAGAAATAATTCACCCCTCCACTTT.